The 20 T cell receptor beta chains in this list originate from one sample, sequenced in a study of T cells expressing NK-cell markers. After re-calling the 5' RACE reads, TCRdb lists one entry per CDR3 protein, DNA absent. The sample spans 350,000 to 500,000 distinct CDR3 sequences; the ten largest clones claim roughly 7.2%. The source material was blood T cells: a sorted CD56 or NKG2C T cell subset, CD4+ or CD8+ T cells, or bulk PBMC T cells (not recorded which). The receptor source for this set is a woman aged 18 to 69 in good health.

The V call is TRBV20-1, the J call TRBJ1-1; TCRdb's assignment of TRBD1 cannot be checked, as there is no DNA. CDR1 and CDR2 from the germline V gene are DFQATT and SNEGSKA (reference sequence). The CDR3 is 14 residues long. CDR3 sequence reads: CSAREGQSNTEAFF.

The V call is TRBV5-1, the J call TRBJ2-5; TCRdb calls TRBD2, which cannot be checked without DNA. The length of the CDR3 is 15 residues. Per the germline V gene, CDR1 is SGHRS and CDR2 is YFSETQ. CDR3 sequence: CASSLSTAGKETQYF.

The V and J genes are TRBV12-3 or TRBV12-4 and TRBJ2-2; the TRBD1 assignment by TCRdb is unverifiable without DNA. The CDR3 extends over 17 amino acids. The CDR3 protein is CASSPEGRWLVAGELFF.

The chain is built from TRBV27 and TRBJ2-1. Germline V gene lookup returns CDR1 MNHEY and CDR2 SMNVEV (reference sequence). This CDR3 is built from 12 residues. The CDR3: CASSEQNNEQFF.

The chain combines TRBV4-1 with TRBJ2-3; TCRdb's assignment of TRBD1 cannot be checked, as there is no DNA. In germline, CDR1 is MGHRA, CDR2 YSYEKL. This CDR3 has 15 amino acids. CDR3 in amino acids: CASSQEGGATDTQYF.

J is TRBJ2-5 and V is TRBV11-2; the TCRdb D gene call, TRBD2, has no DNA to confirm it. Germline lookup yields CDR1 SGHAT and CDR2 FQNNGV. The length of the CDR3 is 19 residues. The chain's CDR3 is CASSLDTPLARGTQETQYF. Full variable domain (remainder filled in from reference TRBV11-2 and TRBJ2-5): EAGVAQSPRYKIIEKRQSVAFWCNPISGHATLYWYQQILGQGPKLLIQFQNNGVVDDSQLPKDRFSAERLKGVDSTLKIQPAKLEDSAVYLCASSLDTPLARGTQETQYFGPGTRLLVL.

CDR3 sequence reads: CSAPPGGIRYGYTF. The gene calls are TRBV20-1 and TRBJ1-2; with no DNA, the TCRdb D assignment of TRBD1 cannot be verified. Per the germline V gene, CDR1 is DFQATT and CDR2 is SNEGSKA (reference sequence). CDR3 length: 14 residues.

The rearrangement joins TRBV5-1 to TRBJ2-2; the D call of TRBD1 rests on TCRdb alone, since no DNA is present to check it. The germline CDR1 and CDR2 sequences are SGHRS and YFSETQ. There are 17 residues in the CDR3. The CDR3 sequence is CASNPGVDLITTGELFF.

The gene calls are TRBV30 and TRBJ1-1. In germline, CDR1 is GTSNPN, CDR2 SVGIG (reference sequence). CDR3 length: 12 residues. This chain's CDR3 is CAWAAMNTEAFF.

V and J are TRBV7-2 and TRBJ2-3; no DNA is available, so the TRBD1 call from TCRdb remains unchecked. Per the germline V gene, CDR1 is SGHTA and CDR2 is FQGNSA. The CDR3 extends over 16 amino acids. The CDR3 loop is CASSFGDRGATDTQYF.

CDR3: CASSPEGDFLDTQYF. The rearrangement joins TRBV12-3 or TRBV12-4 to TRBJ2-3; with no DNA, the TCRdb D assignment of TRBD1 cannot be verified. The CDR3 is 15 residues long.

CDR3 sequence: CASTPGAGSYNEQFF. The rearrangement uses TRBV12-3 or TRBV12-4 and TRBJ2-1; TCRdb proposes TRBD1, but this gene call is untestable without DNA. The CDR3 length is 15 residues.

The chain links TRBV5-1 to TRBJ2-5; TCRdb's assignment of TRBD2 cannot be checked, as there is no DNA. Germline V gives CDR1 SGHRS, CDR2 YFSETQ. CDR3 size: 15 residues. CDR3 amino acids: CASRQTSKIQETQYF.

The CDR3: CASSPRAFIQPQHF. The chain uses TRBV18 and TRBJ1-5. This CDR3 comprises 14 residues. The V gene's germline CDR1 is KGHSH and CDR2 LQKENI.

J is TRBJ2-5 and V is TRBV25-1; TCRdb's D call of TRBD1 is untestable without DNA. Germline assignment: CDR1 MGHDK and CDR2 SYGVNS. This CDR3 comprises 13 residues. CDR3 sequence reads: CASKRGSEETQYF.

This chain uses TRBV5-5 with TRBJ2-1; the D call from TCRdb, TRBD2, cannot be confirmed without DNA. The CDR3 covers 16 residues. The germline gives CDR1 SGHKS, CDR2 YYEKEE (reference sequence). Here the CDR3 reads CASSLLVAGGPDEQFF.

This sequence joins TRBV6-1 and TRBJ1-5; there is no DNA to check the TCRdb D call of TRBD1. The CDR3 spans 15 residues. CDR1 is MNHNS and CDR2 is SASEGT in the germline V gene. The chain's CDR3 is CASSLDSLGNQPQHF.

The CDR3 here is CASTKLGQGYEQYF. The chain recombines TRBV12-3 or TRBV12-4 with TRBJ2-7; as DNA is missing, the TRBD1 call by TCRdb cannot be tested. This CDR3 spans 14 amino acids.

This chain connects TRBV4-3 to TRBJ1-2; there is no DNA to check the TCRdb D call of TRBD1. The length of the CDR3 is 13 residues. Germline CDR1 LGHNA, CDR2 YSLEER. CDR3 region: CASSQARGYGYTF.

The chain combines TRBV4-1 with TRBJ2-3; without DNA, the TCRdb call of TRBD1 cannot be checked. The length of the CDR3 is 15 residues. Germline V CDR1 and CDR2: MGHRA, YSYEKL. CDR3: CASTRQGASTDTQYF.